This TCR beta chain was sequenced in a study of T cells in Graves' hyperthyroidism and ophthalmopathy. Uncontrolled infection, other autoimmune disease, pregnancy and lactation each barred patients from inclusion. From RNA transcripts, TCR beta CDR3 regions were amplified. Primed by the HTBI set, a first-round RT-PCR was run on the TCR CDR3. MiXCR, applied by TCRdb to the multiplex PCR reads, yields one record per CDR3 protein. The sample has under 400,000 distinct CDR3 sequences; roughly 15% are singletons. This clonotype was picked up many times. Sequencing was done on a sample of blood. The TCR sequence derives from a woman aged 60 to 75 with Graves' ophthalmopathy.

The chain's CDR3 is CASRDTGDNQPQHF. The CDR3 DNA reads as TGTGCCAGCAGGGATACAGGGGACAATCAGCCCCAGCATTTT. This sequence joins TRBV6-1 and TRBJ1-5, with 7 bases that match TRBD1. V lost 6 bases to trimming and J lost 3 bases; unmatched junction nucleotides: 5. Germline V gene lookup returns CDR1 MNHNS and CDR2 SASEGT. The CDR3 covers 14 residues.